This record covers a single T cell receptor beta chain. These data come from a study of blood T cell repertoires in COVID-19. As for the study in general: Acute and convalescent COVID-19 samples came from the United States, Italy and Spain. Sample material is recorded as cDNA or gDNA derived from T cells, B-cell-depleted T cells, or PBMCs.

Authors' data handling: Amplified reference gene primers provided the basis for estimating nucleated cell counts. Profiling relied on immunoSEQ multiplex PCR, and the TCRdb table lists in-frame clones only, not all of them. That table furnishes V, J and clone size, whereas the DNA furnished D and trimming. The table records roughly 380,000 clones, around 84% of them present only once. The V gene end was trimmed by 6 bases and the J gene end by 7 bases; junction bases not matched to a gene: 4. The CDR3 extends over 13 amino acids. Germline V gene sequence: CDR1 MDHEN, CDR2 SYDVKM. The receptor's source is a woman under 30 with acute or convalescent COVID-19. The sample was peripheral blood. V usage is TRBV28 and J usage is TRBJ1-4; TRBD1 matches 8 bases. CDR3 sequence: CASRPGGGEKLFF. For the CDR3, the DNA is TGTGCCAGCAGACCAGGGGGCGGTGAAAAACTGTTTTTT.